The next 14 T cell receptor beta chains were all read from a single sample in a study of type 1 regulatory T cells (dated by TCRdb to 2020 to 2022). TCRdb names Illumina MiSeq as the instrument used. TCRdb redid the processing of the public reads, applying fastp at Q25 and MiXCR, and retained in-frame beta chains. When rows share a CDR3 protein, they turn into one entry using the most common DNA and genes. Across this sample there are approximately 100,000 distinct CDR3 sequences, with less than 40% seen only once. Together, the top ten hold less than 2.5% of the sample. Sequenced: CD4+ T cells, either the whole sample or a sorted fraction (not recorded which). The origin of the receptors is a human donor in good health.

This clonotype came up a few times. The rearrangement joins TRBV6-6 to TRBJ2-6; D uncertain. The ends were cut back, 5 bases at V and 0 bases at J, with 11 bases in the middle. The CDR3 length is 16 residues. Germline values: CDR1 MNHNY, CDR2 SVGAGI (reference sequence). CDR3 sequence (DNA): TGTGCCAGCAGTCCCATACGCAGCTCTGGGGCCAACGTCCTGACTTTC. This gives the protein CASSPIRSSGANVLTF.

The chain couples TRBV2 to TRBJ2-1, with TRBD2 matching over 14 bases. The junction had 5 bases not matched to a gene; V was cut back by 3 bases and J by 7 bases. Germline CDR1 is SNHLY and CDR2 is FYNNEI. The CDR3 runs to 16 residues. CDR3 amino acids: CASSDLGTSGSNEQFF. The CDR3 region has the DNA TGTGCCAGCAGTGACCTCGGGACTAGCGGGAGTAATGAGCAGTTCTTC.

This clonotype was seen more than once but under ten times. The chain uses TRBV7-8 and TRBJ2-7; 9 bases line up with TRBD1. The CDR3 contains 15 residues. CDR1 is SGHVS and CDR2 is FQNEAQ in the germline V gene. The V and J ends lost 5 bases and 1 base, in that order; junction bases with no gene match: 6. CDR3 bases: TGTGCCAGCAGCCCTCGACAGGGGGGTTCCTACGAGCAGTACTTC. Translated: CASSPRQGGSYEQYF.

The V gene is TRBV20-1, the J gene TRBJ2-3; no definite D call. The CDR3 sequence is 13 residues long. Germline CDR1 reads DFQATT; CDR2 reads SNEGSKA (reference sequence). V was pared by 6 bases and J by 2 bases, with 12 bases between. Here the CDR3 DNA reads TGCAGTGCCCTGGACGGTTCCACAGATACGCAGTATTTT. Translating it yields CSALDGSTDTQYF.

Comment on this clonotype: A junction boundary mismatches the germline segment, possibly from a read error. V is TRBV29-1 and J is TRBJ1-1; D remains unclear. The CDR3 contains 13 residues. Germline values: CDR1 SQVTM, CDR2 ANQGSEA. The CDR3 nucleotides are TGCAGCGTTGGACACCTCGATGGTGGTGAAACTTTCTTT. This sequence encodes CSVGHLDGGETFF.

This clonotype showed up just a few times. J is TRBJ1-1 and V is TRBV28; D unresolved. CDR3 length: 16 amino acids. Trimming shortened V by 4 bases and J by 0 bases, and 15 bases separated the two germline ends. CDR1 MDHEN and CDR2 SYDVKM come from the germline V gene. The CDR3, as DNA: TGTGCCAGCAGTTCTTCCGGGTTACAGATGAACACTGAAGCTTTCTTT. Translated: CASSSSGLQMNTEAFF.

This clonotype came up a few times. V is TRBV28 and J is TRBJ2-7, with D possibly matching TRBD2 (6 bases). The CDR3 loop spans 14 amino acids. From germline, CDR1 is MDHEN and CDR2 SYDVKM. Trimming left V 10 bases short and J 7 bases short, with 23 bases between. The CDR3 loop is CATRRLGGGGEQYF. CDR3 nucleotides: TGTGCCACCCGACGATTAGGTGGGGGAGGTGAGCAGTACTTC.

The rearrangement joins TRBV28 to TRBJ1-2; a weak D match, TRBD1 (6 bases). The V end lost 6 bases, the J end lost 14 bases, and 25 bases lay between the germline ends. The CDR3 is 14 amino acids. Germline assignment: CDR1 MDHEN and CDR2 SYDVKM. In DNA, the CDR3 is TGTGCCAGCAGCGGACCTCTATTGCAGGGGAACTCTACCTTC. It translates to CASSGPLLQGNSTF.

This clonotype has just a few counts. The CDR3 region has the DNA TGCAGTGCTAGAGTTTTCGGACAGCTAGGGCCAGATACGCAGTATTTT. Translating gives CSARVFGQLGPDTQYF. The rearrangement links TRBV20-1 to TRBJ2-3, with D perhaps matching TRBD1 (6 bases). The CDR3 is 16 amino acids. Germline CDR1 and CDR2: DFQATT and SNEGSKA (reference sequence). V was clipped by 1 base and J by 4 bases, with 18 bases between them.

This clonotype appeared a few times. The V and J genes are TRBV5-1 and TRBJ1-2, with a tentative D call TRBD1 (5 bases). This CDR3 spans 15 amino acids. Germline V gene sequence: CDR1 SGHRS, CDR2 YFSETQ. The V gene lost 3 bases and the J gene lost 6 bases, with 18 bases spanning the gap. The CDR3 loop is CASSSSTGGKNGYTF. The CDR3 bases are TGCGCCAGCAGCTCGTCGACCGGGGGGAAAAATGGCTACACCTTC. The whole variable domain, filled in from reference TRBV5-1 and TRBJ1-2, reads KAGVTQTPRYLIKTRGQQVTLSCSPISGHRSVSWYQQTPGQGLQFLFEYFSETQRNKGNFPGRFSGRQFSNSRSEMNVSTLELGDSALYLCASSSSTGGKNGYTFGSGTRLTVV.

V is TRBV20-1 and J is TRBJ2-7; D not resolved. The V end lost 0 bases, the J end lost 2 bases, and 11 bases lay between the germline ends. Germline V gives CDR1 DFQATT, CDR2 SNEGSKA (reference sequence). This CDR3 spans 14 amino acids. CDR3 amino acids: CSARDQSFPYEQYF. CDR3 sequence (DNA): TGCAGTGCTAGAGACCAAAGCTTTCCCTACGAGCAGTACTTC.

The chain uses TRBV7-7 and TRBJ2-2; 11 bases align to TRBD2. The CDR3 has 16 residues. The junction had 8 bases not matched to a gene; V was cut back by 4 bases and J by 7 bases. The germline V gene encodes CDR1 SSHAT and CDR2 FNYEAQ (reference sequence). The CDR3: CASSSTSGSNGGELFF. The CDR3 DNA is TGTGCCAGCAGCTCCACTAGCGGGAGCAATGGCGGGGAGCTGTTTTTT.

The DNA of the CDR3 is TGTGCCAGCAGTGGGGGGGACTACATCTACAATGAGCAGTTCTTC. Protein product: CASSGGDYIYNEQFF. The chain is built from TRBV12-3 or TRBV12-4 and TRBJ2-1; TRBD2 aligns across 7 bases. V gave up 5 bases and J gave up 3 bases; unmatched junction bases: 7. CDR3 length: 15 residues.

The chain carries TRBV7-3 and TRBJ2-4; 9 bases are shared with TRBD1. The germline V gene has CDR1 SGHTA and CDR2 FQGTGA. CDR3 length equals 14 residues. V lost 4 bases, J lost 8 bases, and 6 bases stayed unmatched. The CDR3 sequence is CASSSTGGGDIQYF. CDR3 DNA: TGTGCCAGCAGCTCAACAGGGGGCGGTGACATTCAGTACTTC.